This T cell receptor beta chain came from a study of blood T cell repertoires in COVID-19. The CDR3 loop spans 18 amino acids. J lost 4 bases, V lost 4 bases, and 15 bases had no gene match. Germline values: CDR1 SGHTS, CDR2 YDEGEE. Profiling relied on immunoSEQ multiplex PCR, and the TCRdb table lists in-frame clones only, not all of them. This table holds some 160,000 clones, 70% to 90% found once. The gene calls are TRBV5-8 and TRBJ2-3; 10 nucleotides line up with TRBD1. The source is a woman at least 80 years old with COVID-19, enrolled during active disease. The material sequenced was peripheral blood. The CDR3 spells CASSRGTGDSRFSDTQYF. The DNA of the CDR3 is TGTGCCAGCAGCAGAGGGACAGGGGACTCGCGCTTCTCAGATACGCAGTATTTT. Full variable domain (outside the CDR3, taken from reference TRBV5-8 and TRBJ2-3): EAGVTQSPTHLIKTRGQQATLRCSPISGHTSVYWYQQALGLGLQFLLWYDEGEERNRGNFPPRFSGRQFPNYSSELNVNALELEDSALYLCASSRGTGDSRFSDTQYFGPGTRLTVL.